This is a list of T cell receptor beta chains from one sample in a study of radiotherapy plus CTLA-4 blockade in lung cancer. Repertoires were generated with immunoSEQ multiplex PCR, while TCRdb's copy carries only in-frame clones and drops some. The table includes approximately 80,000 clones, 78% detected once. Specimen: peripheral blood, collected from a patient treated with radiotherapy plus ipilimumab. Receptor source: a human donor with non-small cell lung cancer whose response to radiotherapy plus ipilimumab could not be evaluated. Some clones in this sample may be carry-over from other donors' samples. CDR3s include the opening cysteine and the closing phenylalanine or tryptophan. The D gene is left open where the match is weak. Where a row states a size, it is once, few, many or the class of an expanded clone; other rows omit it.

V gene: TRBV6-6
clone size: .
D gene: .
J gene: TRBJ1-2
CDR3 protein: CASSWGGDYGYTF
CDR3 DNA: TGTGCCAGCAGTTGGGGAGGAGACTATGGCTACACCTTC

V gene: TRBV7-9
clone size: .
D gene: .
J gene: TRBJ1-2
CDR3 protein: CASSFTGFYGYTF
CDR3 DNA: TGTGCCAGCAGCTTTACAGGTTTCTATGGCTACACCTTC

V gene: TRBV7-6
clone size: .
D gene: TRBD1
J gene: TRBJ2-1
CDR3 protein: CASSQGQGPYNEQFF
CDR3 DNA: TGTGCCAGCAGCCAGGGACAGGGGCCCTACAATGAGCAGTTCTTC

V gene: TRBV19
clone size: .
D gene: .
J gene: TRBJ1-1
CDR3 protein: CASHQGNPGRTEAFF
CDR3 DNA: TGTGCCAGCCACCAGGGTAACCCAGGACGAACTGAAGCTTTCTTT

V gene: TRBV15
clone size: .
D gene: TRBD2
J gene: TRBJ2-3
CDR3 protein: CATSRGLAGGTTDTQYF
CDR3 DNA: TGTGCCACCAGCAGGGGTCTAGCGGGGGGGACCACAGATACGCAGTATTTT

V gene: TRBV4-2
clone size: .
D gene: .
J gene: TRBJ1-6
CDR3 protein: CASSQDPGVPPLHF
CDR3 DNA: TGTGCCAGCAGCCAAGACCCCGGGGTTCCACCCCTCCACTTT

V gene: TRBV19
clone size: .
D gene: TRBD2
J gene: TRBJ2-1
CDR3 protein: CASSFGTSGTLYNEQFF
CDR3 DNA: TGTGCCAGTAGTTTTGGGACTAGCGGGACTCTCTACAATGAGCAGTTCTTC

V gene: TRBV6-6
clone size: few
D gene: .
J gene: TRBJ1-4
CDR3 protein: CASSAGGEKLFF
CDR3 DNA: TGTGCCAGCAGTGCGGGGGGTGAAAAACTGTTTTTT

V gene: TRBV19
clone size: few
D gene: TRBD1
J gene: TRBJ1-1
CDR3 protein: CATRGTVNTEAFF
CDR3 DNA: TGTGCCACCCGCGGGACAGTGAACACTGAAGCTTTCTTT

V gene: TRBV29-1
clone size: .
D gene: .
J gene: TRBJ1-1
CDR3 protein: CSASKGPGLGTEAFF
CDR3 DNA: TGCAGCGCCTCCAAAGGGCCGGGACTTGGCACTGAAGCTTTCTTT

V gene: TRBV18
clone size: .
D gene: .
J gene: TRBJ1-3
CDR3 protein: CASSETVSGNTIYF
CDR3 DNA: TGTGCCAGCTCTGAGACTGTCTCTGGAAACACCATATATTTT

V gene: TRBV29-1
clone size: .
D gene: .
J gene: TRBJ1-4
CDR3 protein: CSAGSPNEKLFF
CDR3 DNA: TGCAGCGCCGGGAGCCCTAATGAAAAACTGTTTTTT

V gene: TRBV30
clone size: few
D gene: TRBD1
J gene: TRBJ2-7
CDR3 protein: CAWSWTGEYEQYF
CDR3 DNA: TGTGCCTGGAGTTGGACAGGGGAGTACGAGCAGTACTTC

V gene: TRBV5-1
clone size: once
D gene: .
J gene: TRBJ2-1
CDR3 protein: CASSFGGGAGNEQFF
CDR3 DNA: TGCGCCAGCAGCTTTGGCGGGGGCGCAGGGAATGAGCAGTTCTTC

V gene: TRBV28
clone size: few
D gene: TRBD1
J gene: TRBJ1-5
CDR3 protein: CASRVGQVHQPQHF
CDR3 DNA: TGTGCCAGCAGGGTGGGACAGGTCCATCAGCCCCAGCATTTT

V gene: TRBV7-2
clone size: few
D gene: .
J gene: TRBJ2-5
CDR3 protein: CASTQNWQGRGETQYF
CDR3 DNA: TGTGCCAGCACCCAAAATTGGCAGGGGCGAGGCGAGACCCAGTACTTC

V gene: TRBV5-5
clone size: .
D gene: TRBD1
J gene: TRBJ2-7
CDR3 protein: CASSLGGTGGSEQYF
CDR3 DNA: TGTGCCAGCAGCTTGGGAGGGACAGGGGGCAGTGAGCAGTACTTC

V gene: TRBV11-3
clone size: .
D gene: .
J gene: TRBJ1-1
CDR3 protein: CRASGGTEAFF
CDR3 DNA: TGCCGAGCCTCGGGGGGGACTGAAGCTTTCTTT

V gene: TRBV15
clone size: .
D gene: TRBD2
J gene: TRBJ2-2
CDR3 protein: CATSRAPTSGANTGELFF
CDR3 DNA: TGTGCCACCAGCAGAGCACCGACTAGCGGCGCGAACACCGGGGAGCTGTTTTTT

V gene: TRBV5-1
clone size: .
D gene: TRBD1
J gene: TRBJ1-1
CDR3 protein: CASSWTGAGDTEAFF
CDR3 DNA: TGCGCCAGCAGCTGGACAGGGGCTGGCGACACTGAAGCTTTCTTT

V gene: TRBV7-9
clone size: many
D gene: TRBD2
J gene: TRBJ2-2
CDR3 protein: CASSLVLAENTGELFF
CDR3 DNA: TGTGCCAGCAGCTTAGTACTAGCGGAAAACACCGGGGAGCTGTTTTTT

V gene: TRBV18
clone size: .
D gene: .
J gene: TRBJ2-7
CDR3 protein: CASSPRILVGNEQYF
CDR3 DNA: TGTGCCAGCTCACCACGAATACTAGTAGGAAACGAGCAGTACTTC

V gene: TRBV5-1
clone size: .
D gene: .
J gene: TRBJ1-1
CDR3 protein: CASSLGGTRNTEAFF
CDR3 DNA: TGCGCCAGCAGCTTGGGGGGGACTCGGAACACTGAAGCTTTCTTT

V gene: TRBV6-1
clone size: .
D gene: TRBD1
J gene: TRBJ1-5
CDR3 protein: CASSRDRNQPQHF
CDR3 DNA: TGTGCCAGCAGTAGGGACAGGAATCAGCCCCAGCATTTT

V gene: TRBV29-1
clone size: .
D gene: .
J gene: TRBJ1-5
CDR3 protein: CSVGGGGNQPQHF
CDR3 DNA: TGCAGCGTTGGTGGGGGGGGCAATCAGCCCCAGCATTTT

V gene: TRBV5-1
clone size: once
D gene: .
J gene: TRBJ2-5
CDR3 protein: CASSSSGSSGETQYF
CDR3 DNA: TGCGCCAGCAGCTCCTCCGGGTCCTCGGGAGAGACCCAGTACTTC

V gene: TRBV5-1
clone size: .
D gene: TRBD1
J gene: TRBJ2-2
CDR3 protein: CASSFQGGPNTGELFF
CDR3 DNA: TGCGCCAGCAGCTTCCAAGGGGGCCCGAACACCGGGGAGCTGTTTTTT

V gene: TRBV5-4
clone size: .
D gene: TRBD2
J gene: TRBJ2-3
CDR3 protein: CASSPGLAGGDTQYF
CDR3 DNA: TGTGCCAGCAGCCCCGGACTAGCGGGGGGCGATACGCAGTATTTT

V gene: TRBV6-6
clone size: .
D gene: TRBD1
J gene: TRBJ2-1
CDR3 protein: CASSYPGQPSYNEQFF
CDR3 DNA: TGTGCCAGCAGTTACCCGGGACAGCCCTCCTACAATGAGCAGTTCTTC

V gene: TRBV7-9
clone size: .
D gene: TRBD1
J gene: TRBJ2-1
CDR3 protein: CASRGTAKPNDEQFF
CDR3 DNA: TGTGCCAGCAGGGGGACAGCTAAACCTAACGATGAGCAGTTCTTC

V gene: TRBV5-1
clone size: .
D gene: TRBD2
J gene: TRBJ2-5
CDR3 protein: CASSLGGGETQYF
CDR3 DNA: TGTGCCAGCAGCTTGGGGGGAGGGGAGACCCAGTACTTC

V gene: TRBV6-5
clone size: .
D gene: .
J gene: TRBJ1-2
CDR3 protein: CASRPEGTDGYTF
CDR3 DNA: TGTGCCAGCAGACCGGAGGGTACTGATGGCTACACCTTC

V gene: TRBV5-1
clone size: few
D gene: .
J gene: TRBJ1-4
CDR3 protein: CASSLGGQGSEKLFF
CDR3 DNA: TGCGCCAGCAGCCTGGGGGGACAAGGGAGTGAAAAACTGTTTTTT

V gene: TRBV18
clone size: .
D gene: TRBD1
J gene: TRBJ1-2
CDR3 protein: CASSPTSLGTGIYGYTF
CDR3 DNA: TGTGCCAGCTCACCTACCAGTCTAGGGACAGGCATTTATGGCTACACCTTC

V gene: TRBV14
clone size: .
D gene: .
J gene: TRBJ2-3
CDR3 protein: CASSPYYRTDTQYF
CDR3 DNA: TGTGCCAGCAGCCCCTACTACCGCACAGATACGCAGTATTTT

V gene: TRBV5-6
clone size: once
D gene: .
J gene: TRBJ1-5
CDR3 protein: CASSFNRAFEPQHF
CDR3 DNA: TGTGCCAGCAGCTTCAACAGGGCCTTCGAGCCCCAGCATTTT

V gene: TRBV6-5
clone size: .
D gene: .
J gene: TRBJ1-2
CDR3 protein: CASKQGLNYGYTF
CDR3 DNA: TGTGCCAGCAAGCAGGGGCTCAACTATGGCTACACCTTC